Reported below is one TCR beta chain. What it binds is not known. The CDR3 ends on some other residue instead of the conserved phenylalanine or tryptophan, so this is likely a read error. CDR1 is SGHNT and CDR2 is YYREEE in the germline V gene (reference sequence). V lost 2 bases, J lost 1 base, and 9 bases lay in between. CDR3 length: 14 amino acids. The data were produced by immunoSEQ multiplex PCR, yet TCRdb's version contains in-frame clones alone and is incomplete. Counted here are over 9,500 clones, under 75% occurring once; the ten biggest clones make up over 12%. The data derive from a study of T cell clonotyping in hematopoietic cell transplantation. The study, taken as a whole, reports: Graft donor and pretransplant recipient Inverse Simpson Index values predicted broader posttransplant TCR diversity. Few recipient clonotypes overlapped donors; over 97% were de novo at given depth. After transplant, recipient diversity fell while pathologically expanded clonotypes grew through day 180. No sorting was done, leaving CD4 and CD8 contributions mixed.

The rearrangement uses TRBV5-4 and TRBJ1-2, with D possibly TRBD1 on 5 matching bases. This sequence originates from a male patient between 55 and 70 years old who had an allogeneic stem cell transplant from an unrelated donor, so the T cells may come from the graft donor. Some clones in this sample may be carry-over from other donors' samples. The sample was peripheral blood mononuclear cells, taken 180 days after allogeneic stem cell transplant. CDR3 sequence: CASSFGHLNYGYTL. The CDR3, as DNA: TGTGCCAGCAGCTTTGGACACCTTAACTATGGCTACACCCTC.